Sequencing of this T cell receptor (beta chain) was carried out in a study of T cells after yellow fever vaccination. This clonotype has at least ten counts. Antigen specificity is unknown. TCRdb passed the 5' RACE reads through MiXCR, listing each CDR3 protein once. The sample comprises under 250,000 distinct CDR3 sequences, roughly 3.3% of which are singletons, and about 3.3% rests with the top ten. The study, taken as a whole, reports: Among primary-vaccination clones, most reappeared after the booster, at roughly 95% for CD4 and around 91% for CD8. Abundant clonotypes from the bulk population could have been carried over as contaminants into FACS-sorted repertoires.

The germline gives CDR1 SEHNR, CDR2 FQNEAQ (reference sequence). V was cut by 5 bases and J by 5 bases, with 15 bases left in between. This CDR3 region has 14 residues. This sequence was found in a man younger than 30 who received the YFV17D yellow fever vaccine. The specimen was CD4+ T cells sorted from PBMCs, collected 10 days after the yellow fever booster vaccination. The chain joins TRBV7-9 to TRBJ1-1, with no clear D. This CDR3 is CASSTRSGRTEAFF. CDR3 coding DNA: TGTGCCAGCAGCACACGCAGCGGGAGGACTGAAGCTTTCTTT.